This T cell receptor beta chain was found in a study of human T cells and chemical hapten exposure. Whole-study context: The variation in per-sample TCR yields arose mainly from small differences in pooled library volumes. Regarding the study as a whole: No change in TCRs above 1 in 1000 frequency was produced by DPC sensitization. There was alopecia in the donors, so their immune response may differ from that of healthy people.

V shed 5 bases and J shed 5 bases, with 11 bases lying between them. This CDR3 has 14 amino acids. Germline values: CDR1 KGHDR, CDR2 SFDVKD. The table lists this clonotype with a few counts. The antigen is unknown. Using its own MiXCR run on the RACE reads, TCRdb lists one record per CDR3 protein. The profile shows about 340,000 distinct CDR3 sequences, under 9% of them singletons. The time point denotes: patch test 1, 2 weeks after DPC sensitization. Treatment given: therapeutic diphenylcyclopropenone sensitization with weekly scalp DPC. The sequencing here drew on whole blood, taken in connection with sensitization to the hapten diphenylcyclopropenone (DPC). The rearrangement links TRBV24-1 to TRBJ2-2; D is unclear. This clonotype originated in a woman aged 18-29 years with alopecia areata. Some clones in this sample may be carry-over from other donors' samples. CDR3 DNA sequence: TGTGCCACCAGTGTTAGGGATGGTACCGGGGAGCTGTTTTTT. Amino acids: CATSVRDGTGELFF.